This T cell receptor (beta chain) originates from a study of spatial heterogeneity in lung cancer. The study, taken as a whole, reports: Higher tumor mutation counts went along with higher counts of expanded intratumoral alpha and beta TCRs.

This clonotype was seen repeatedly, ten times or more. The target antigen is unknown. The germline gives CDR1 MNHEY, CDR2 SVGEGT. This CDR3 is 13 amino acids long. The V gene end was trimmed by 6 bases and the J gene end by 4 bases; junction bases not matched to a gene: 3. TCRdb re-analysed the 5' RACE reads in MiXCR, keeping a single row per CDR3 protein. The sample records some 25,000 distinct CDR3 sequences, about 7.6% being singletons. Indicated time point: sample taken at primary tumor resection. The receptor was isolated from a male donor with early-stage non-small cell lung cancer. The chain joins TRBV6-2 or TRBV6-3 to TRBJ1-1, with 9 bases lining up with TRBD1. The sequencing here drew on lung tumor tissue, taken at surgery. The CDR3 nucleotides read TGTGCCAGCAGCCCGGACAGGGGCACTGAAGCTTTCTTT. Translating gives CASSPDRGTEAFF.